This T cell receptor (beta chain) was observed in a study of blood T cell repertoires in COVID-19. Study context: Samples came from the United States, Italy and Spain, spanning acute and convalescent COVID-19. PBMCs, B-cell-depleted T cells, or T cells provided the cDNA or gDNA that made up the material.

The authors' processing: From reference gene primer amplification, estimates of nucleated cell counts were derived. Profiling relied on immunoSEQ multiplex PCR, and the TCRdb table lists in-frame clones only, not all of them. V and J calls and clone size follow that table, whereas D and trimming were derived from the DNA. Among roughly 78,000 clones listed, roughly 88% were seen once. The CDR3 loop spans 16 amino acids. The germline V gene encodes CDR1 MRHNA and CDR2 SNTAGT. Between the trimmed V and J ends, which lost 4 bases and 7 bases, there was a span of 19 bases. The sample comprised peripheral blood. The sequence was collected from a man aged 50-60 years with acute or convalescent COVID-19. This chain joins TRBV6-4 and TRBJ1-4, with no clear D. The CDR3 sequence: CASSVWPVYIFEKLFF. CDR3 nucleotides: TGTGCCAGCAGTGTATGGCCAGTGTACATTTTTGAAAAACTGTTTTTT.